This TCR beta chain was profiled in a study of cytomegalovirus exposure and HLA in healthy donors. Study-level points and caveats: Across donors, presence/absence analyses took sequencing depth to be roughly uniform. Clonal expansion was found to be greater in HLA-associated TCR beta chains than in equally common others in a later analysis. Productive rates of about 87% or about 30% were seen for most TCR beta V segments in an earlier analysis. Common viral pathogens seemed, in a later analysis, to connect with several of the most significant clusters.

The primer mix had 60 Vbeta and 13 Jbeta primers. The table came from immunoSEQ multiplex PCR; TCRdb's copy has only in-frame clones and leaves some out. The repertoire holds approximately 180,000 clones, roughly 79% seen once, with 6.3% in the top ten. In the case of this clone: Its specificity is unknown.

The V gene's germline CDR1 is MNHNY and CDR2 SVGAGI (reference sequence). This CDR3 contains 14 residues. The junction had 8 bases not matched to a gene; V was cut back by 7 bases and J by 5 bases. The J gene is TRBJ2-7, the V gene TRBV6-6, with 10 bases aligning to TRBD2. The TCR sequence derives from a man aged 35 to 55 in good health and CMV-seropositive. Sample: PBMCs. As DNA, the CDR3 is TGTGCCAGCATGCTAGCGGGAGATAGCGACGAGCAGTACTTC. It is translated as CASMLAGDSDEQYF.